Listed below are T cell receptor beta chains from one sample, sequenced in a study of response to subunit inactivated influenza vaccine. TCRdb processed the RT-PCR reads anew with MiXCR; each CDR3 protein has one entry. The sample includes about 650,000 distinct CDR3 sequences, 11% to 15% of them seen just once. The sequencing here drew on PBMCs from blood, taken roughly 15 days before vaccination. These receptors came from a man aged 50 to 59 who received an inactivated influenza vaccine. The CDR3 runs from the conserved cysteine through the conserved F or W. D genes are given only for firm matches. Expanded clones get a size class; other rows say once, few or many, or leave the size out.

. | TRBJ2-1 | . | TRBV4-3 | TGCGCCAGCAGCCAAGGACTCGCCCATGAGCAGTTCTTC | CASSQGLAHEQFF
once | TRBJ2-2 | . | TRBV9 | TGTGCCAGCAGCGTATATGTGGGAGTAAATGCCGGGGAGCTGTTTTTT | CASSVYVGVNAGELFF
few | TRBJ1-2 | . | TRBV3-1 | TGTGCCAGCAGCCACACAATTACACTTAACTATGGCTACACCTTC | CASSHTITLNYGYTF
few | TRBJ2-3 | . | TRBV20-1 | TGCAGTGCTATCAAGACTGACGCTTACACAGATACGCAGTATTTT | CSAIKTDAYTDTQYF
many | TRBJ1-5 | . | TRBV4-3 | TGCGCCAGCAGCCAAGCCCACGGGGTATATAGCAATCAGCCCCAGCATTTT | CASSQAHGVYSNQPQHF
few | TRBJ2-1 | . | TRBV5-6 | TGTGCCAGCGACACCTGGAGGGACAATGAGCAGTTCTTC | CASDTWRDNEQFF
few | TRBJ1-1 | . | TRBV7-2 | TGTGCCAGCAGCTTAGTGGGGGGCGCTGAAGCTTTCTTT | CASSLVGGAEAFF
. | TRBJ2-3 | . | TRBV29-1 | TGCAGCGTTGACATCGGGAGAACAGATACGCAGTATTTT | CSVDIGRTDTQYF
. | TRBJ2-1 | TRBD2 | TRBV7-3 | TGTGCCAGCAGCAAGACGGGAGGGGGCTCCTACAATGAGCAGTTCTTC | CASSKTGGGSYNEQFF
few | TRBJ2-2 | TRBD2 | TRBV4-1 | TGCGCCAGCAGCCACCCCCGGGGGGGGGCGCGTTGGGGACGCGGGGAGCTGTTTTTT | CASSHPRGGARWGRGELFF
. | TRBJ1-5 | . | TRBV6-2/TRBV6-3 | TGTGCCAGCAGTTCCCCAGGGGCAACTAGTAGCAATCAGCCCCAGCATTTT | CASSSPGATSSNQPQHF
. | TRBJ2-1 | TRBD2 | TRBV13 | TGTGCCAGCAGCACCCGACTAGCGGGGGACTACAATGAGCAGTTCTTC | CASSTRLAGDYNEQFF
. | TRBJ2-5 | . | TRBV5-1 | TGCGCCAGCAGCTTGGGCCGGGGGGCCGCTGAAGAGACCCAGTACTTC | CASSLGRGAAEETQYF
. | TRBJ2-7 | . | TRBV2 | TGTGCCAGCAGTGGCGGCTGGATCCACTCCTACGAGCAGTACTTC | CASSGGWIHSYEQYF
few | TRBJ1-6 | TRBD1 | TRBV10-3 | TGTGCCATCAGCGAGGACAGGATTAATTCACCCCTCCACTTT | CAISEDRINSPLHF
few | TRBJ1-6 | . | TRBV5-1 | TGCGCCAGCAGCTTGACTACTGCACAGAATTCACCCCTCCACTTT | CASSLTTAQNSPLHF
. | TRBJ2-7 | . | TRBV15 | TGTGCCACCAGCAGAGATGCCGGGGGCGAAGAGCAGTACTTC | CATSRDAGGEEQYF
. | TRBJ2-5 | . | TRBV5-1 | TGCGCCAGCAGAGAGGGATACCAAGAGACCCAGTACTTC | CASREGYQETQYF
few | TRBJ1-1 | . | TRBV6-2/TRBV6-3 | TGTGCCAGCAGCTCCCCTCGTTGGGGTGAAGCTTTCTTT | CASSSPRWGEAFF
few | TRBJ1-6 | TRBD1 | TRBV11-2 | TGTGCCAGCAGCTTAGATTTAGGGGGCAGCTCACCCCTCCACTTT | CASSLDLGGSSPLHF
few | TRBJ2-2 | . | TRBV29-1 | TGCAGCGTCGCGGGACAGAGGAACACCGGGGAGCTGTTTTTT | CSVAGQRNTGELFF
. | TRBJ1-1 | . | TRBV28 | TGTGCCAGCAGTGCAGAGAACACTGAAGCTTTCTTT | CASSAENTEAFF
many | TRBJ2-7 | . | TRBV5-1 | TGCGCCAGCAGCTTAACAGGATCTACCTACGAGCAGTACTTC | CASSLTGSTYEQYF
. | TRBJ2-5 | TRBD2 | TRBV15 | TGTGCCACCAGCAGAGATTCAGGTAGCGGGGGCCAAGAGACCCAGTACTTC | CATSRDSGSGGQETQYF
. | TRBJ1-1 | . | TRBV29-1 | TGCAGCGTTCATTTGGCAGGACACACTGAAGCTTTCTTT | CSVHLAGHTEAFF
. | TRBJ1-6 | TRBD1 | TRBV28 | TGTGCCAGCAGTTTAATCTTGGGACAGGGGAATTCACCCCTCCACTTT | CASSLILGQGNSPLHF
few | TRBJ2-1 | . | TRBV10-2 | TGCGCCAGCACACCGGATCGCTCCTACAATGAGCAGTTCTTC | CASTPDRSYNEQFF
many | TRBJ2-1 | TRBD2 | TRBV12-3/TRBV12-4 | TGTGCCAGCAGTTGGGCTAGCGGGGGACTCAATGAGCAGTTCTTC | CASSWASGGLNEQFF
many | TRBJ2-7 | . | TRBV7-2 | TGTGCCAGCAGCTTAGGTGGGGGGATCGAGCAGTACTTC | CASSLGGGIEQYF
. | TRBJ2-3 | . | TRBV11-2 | TGTGCCAGCAGCTTTTCGACTTTCACAGATACGCAGTATTTT | CASSFSTFTDTQYF
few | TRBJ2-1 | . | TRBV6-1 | TGTGCCAGCAGCGCCCATGAGCAGTTCTTC | CASSAHEQFF
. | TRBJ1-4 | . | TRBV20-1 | TGCAGTGCTACCGGGCCTCGAATTGAAAAACTGTTTTTT | CSATGPRIEKLFF
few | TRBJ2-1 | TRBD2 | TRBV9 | TGTGCCAGCAGCGTTGGGGGGACTAGCGGTTACAATGAGCAGTTCTTC | CASSVGGTSGYNEQFF
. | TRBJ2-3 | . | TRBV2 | TGTGCCAGCAGTGAAGCTGGTGGCGAAGGCACAGATACGCAGTATTTT | CASSEAGGEGTDTQYF
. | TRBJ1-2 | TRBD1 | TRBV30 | TGTGCCTGGAACAGGGGGCCTTATGGCTACACCTTC | CAWNRGPYGYTF
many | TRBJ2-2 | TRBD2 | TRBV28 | TGTGCCAGCAGTTTTTGGCTAGCGGGAGGCCCGAACACCGGGGAGCTGTTTTTT | CASSFWLAGGPNTGELFF
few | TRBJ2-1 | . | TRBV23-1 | TGCGCCAGCAGTCAATCGTGGCCGAGGGGATCCTACAATGAGCAGTTCTTC | CASSQSWPRGSYNEQFF
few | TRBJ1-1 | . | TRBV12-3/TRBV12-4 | TGTGCCAGCAGTTTAACCCGCTGGCTTGAAGCTTTCTTT | CASSLTRWLEAFF
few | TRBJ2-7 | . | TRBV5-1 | TGCGCCAGCAGCTTTGACAGCGGTTACGAGCAGTACTTC | CASSFDSGYEQYF
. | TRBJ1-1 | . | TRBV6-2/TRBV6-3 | TGTGCCAGCAACCAGGGAACTGAAGCTTTCTTT | CASNQGTEAFF
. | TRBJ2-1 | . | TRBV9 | TGTGCCAGCAGCGTTACGGGAGTCGTCCATGAGCAGTTCTTC | CASSVTGVVHEQFF
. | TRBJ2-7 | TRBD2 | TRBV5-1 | TGCGCCAGCAGCTTGGGAGCGGGAGCATACGACGAGCAGTACTTC | CASSLGAGAYDEQYF
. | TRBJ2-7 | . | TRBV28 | TGTGCCAGCAGCATACAGGGCTACGAGCAGTACTTC | CASSIQGYEQYF
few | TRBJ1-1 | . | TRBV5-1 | TGCGCCAGCAGCCCGTCAATGGGGCAGGGAACTGAAGCTTTCTTT | CASSPSMGQGTEAFF
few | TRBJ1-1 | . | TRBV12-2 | TGTGCAAGTCGCTTACCACCGGCTCGAAACACTGAAGCTTTCTTT | CASRLPPARNTEAFF
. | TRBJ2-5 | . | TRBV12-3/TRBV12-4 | TGTGCCAGCAGTTTGAGGTACCAAGAGACCCAGTACTTC | CASSLRYQETQYF
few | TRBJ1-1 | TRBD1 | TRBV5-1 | TGCGCCAGCAGCTTGGTACAGGGGGATGCTGAAGCTTTCTTT | CASSLVQGDAEAFF
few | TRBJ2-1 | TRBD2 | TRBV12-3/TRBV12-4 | TGTGCCAGCTGGCTAGCGGGAGCCGATGAGCAGTTCTTC | CASWLAGADEQFF
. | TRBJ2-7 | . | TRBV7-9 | TGTGCCAGCAGCTTAGACGGGATCGGGGGCTCCTACGAGCAGTACTTC | CASSLDGIGGSYEQYF
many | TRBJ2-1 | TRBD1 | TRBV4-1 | TGCGCCAGCAGCCACCTGGGACAGTACAATGAGCAGTTCTTC | CASSHLGQYNEQFF
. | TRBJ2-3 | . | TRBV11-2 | TGTGCCAGCAGCTCCCAGAGGGAGTCGCAGTATTTT | CASSSQRESQYF
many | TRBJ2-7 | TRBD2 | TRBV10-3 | TGTGCCATCAGTGAGACCGGGGAGGGGTCCTACGAGCAGTACTTC | CAISETGEGSYEQYF